This T cell receptor (beta chain) is drawn from a study of cytomegalovirus exposure and HLA in healthy donors. Primers: 60 Vbeta forward and 13 Jbeta reverse. Sequenced by immunoSEQ multiplex PCR; TCRdb stores in-frame clones only, minus some. The sample has approximately 100,000 clones, about 70% seen once; the top ten hold about 2.6%. Concerning this clone itself: The antigen remains unidentified.

Study-level points and caveats: In a later analysis, TCR beta V- and J-gene trimming was associated with a missense DCLRE1C variant. Researchers catalogued 164 TCR beta chains as cytomegalovirus-associated. As immune exposure information, only CMV serostatus was available.

This clonotype originated in a man aged 45 to 65 in good health and CMV-seropositive. The specimen sequenced was PBMCs.

The CDR3 DNA reads as TGTGCCAGCAGTCCCCAGAACTCTGGGGCCAACGTCCTGACTTTC. This gives the protein CASSPQNSGANVLTF. The V and J genes are TRBV28 and TRBJ2-6, with no clear D. Germline lookup yields CDR1 MDHEN and CDR2 SYDVKM. Trimming pared 5 bases from V and 0 bases from J, leaving 8 bases between. The CDR3 is made up of 15 amino acids.